This is a list of T cell receptor beta chains from one sample in a study of blood T cell repertoires in COVID-19. Libraries were prepared by immunoSEQ multiplex PCR; TCRdb keeps only in-frame clonotypes and omits some of them. Among 30,000 to 40,000 clones listed, 90% were seen once. Source material: peripheral blood. Receptor source: a human donor in a cohort sampled during active COVID-19. CDR3s include the opening cysteine and the closing phenylalanine or tryptophan. Each record gives: V gene, J gene, CDR3 protein.

>TRBV27|TRBJ1-5
CASSLLNQPQHF
>TRBV5-5|TRBJ2-3
CASSPRSGPRTDTQYF
>TRBV4-3|TRBJ2-5
CASSQVGQGAETQYF
>TRBV25-1|TRBJ2-7
CASSGLKTGLYYEQYF
>TRBV27|TRBJ1-6
CASSPGGRTPLHF
>TRBV7-8|TRBJ2-7
CASSLGGTSGRSGSYEQYF
>TRBV6-2/TRBV6-3|TRBJ2-1
CASSKAGDKGNEQFF
>TRBV27|TRBJ1-5
CASSLSESNQPQHF
>TRBV28|TRBJ1-2
CASSLQGGDLYGYTF
>TRBV14|TRBJ2-5
CASSQTGTTGETQYF
>TRBV6-5|TRBJ1-2
CASRKQGTNYGYTF
>TRBV30|TRBJ1-1
CAWSVGGNTEAFF
>TRBV7-6|TRBJ1-3
CASSLAFWQRNGSTIYF
>TRBV6-2/TRBV6-3|TRBJ2-1
CASSYDSSYNEQFF
>TRBV19|TRBJ1-1
CASSPLGGAEAFF
>TRBV9|TRBJ1-3
CASSTFEVLASGNTIYF
>TRBV19|TRBJ2-7
CASSMDAGLNEQYF
>TRBV6-5|TRBJ2-3
CASSYGKGDTQYF
>TRBV4-1|TRBJ1-1
CASSLPDRLNTEAFF
>TRBV5-8|TRBJ2-2
CASRAGIMNTGELFF
>TRBV29-1|TRBJ1-1
CSVVGQTNTEAFF
>TRBV18|TRBJ1-1
CASSSESGNTEAFF
>TRBV5-1|TRBJ1-4
CASSLAQKIDEKLFF
>TRBV7-9|TRBJ2-3
CASSSLALGTDTQYF
>TRBV11-2|TRBJ2-7
CASSLGGTSTPYEQYF